Each of the 6 T cell receptor beta chains below was sequenced from the same sample in a study of spatial heterogeneity in lung cancer (dated by TCRdb to the late 2010s). The library came from 5' RACE. The reads were generated on a NextSeq 500. TCRdb's own reprocessing of the public reads used fastp at Q25 and MiXCR and kept productive beta chains. Records with the same CDR3 protein are collapsed into one entry carrying the most frequent genes and DNA. Present in this sample are fewer than 20,000 distinct CDR3 sequences, over 15% of which were seen just once. The ten largest account for about an eighth of the sample. The intended sense of this specimen's time point label: sample taken at primary tumor resection. Without any cell sorting, TCR sequencing was performed on whole RNA extracted either from tumor and nontumor lung tissue or from cryopreserved PBMC samples. Sequencing was performed on PBMCs, taken at surgery. The receptors shown here come from a male donor with early-stage non-small cell lung cancer.

As concerns this clonotype: This may arise from a read error, as a much more abundant clone is one base away. The chain uses TRBV13 and TRBJ2-1, with TRBD2 identical over 10 bases. The CDR3 covers 14 residues. V shed 4 bases, J shed 12 bases, and the junction held 9 bases outside the gene matches. Germline lookup yields CDR1 PRHDT and CDR2 FYEKMQ (reference sequence). The CDR3 DNA follows: TGTGCCAGCAGCTCAACTAGCGGGGAACTTGTGCAGTTCTTC. This translates into CASSSTSGELVQFF. The entire variable domain, with the rest obtained from reference TRBV13 and TRBJ2-1, is as follows: AAGVIQSPRHLIKEKRETATLKCYPIPRHDTVYWYQQGPGQDPQFLISFYEKMQSDKGSIPDRFSAQQFSDYHSELNMSSLELGDSALYFCASSSTSGELVQFFGPGTRLTVL.

At least ten counts were recorded for this clonotype. The genes are TRBV4-1 and TRBJ2-1, with 12 nucleotides matching TRBD1. J lost 7 bases, V lost 4 bases, and 5 bases had no gene match. This CDR3 contains 15 residues. Germline values: CDR1 MGHRA, CDR2 YSYEKL. CDR3 DNA sequence: TGCGCCAGCAGCCCAGGGACAGGGGGCTGGAATGAGCAGTTCTTC. As protein: CASSPGTGGWNEQFF.

This clonotype is medium-sized by share. J is TRBJ2-5 and V is TRBV7-9, with no clear D. Germline V lookup: CDR1 SEHNR, CDR2 FQNEAQ (reference sequence). V dropped 3 bases and J dropped 5 bases, with 13 bases sitting between them. This CDR3 is built from 14 residues. In DNA form, the CDR3 reads TGTGCCAGCAGCTTTCTCGAAGAAGCCGAGACCCAGTACTTC. Protein: CASSFLEEAETQYF.

This clonotype was counted a few times. This sequence joins TRBV9 and TRBJ2-5; 11 nucleotides line up with TRBD1. CDR1 and CDR2 (germline): SGDLS, YYNGEE. V shed 4 bases and J 1 base; nucleotides not matched to a gene: 3. This CDR3 is built from 15 residues. The CDR3 DNA sequence: TGTGCCAGCAGCTCGGGGACAGGGGGCCAAGAGACCCAGTACTTC. Encoded protein: CASSSGTGGQETQYF.

This chain links TRBV3-1 with TRBJ2-1; D is undetermined. CDR1 is LGHDT, CDR2 YNNKEL, per germline (reference sequence). The CDR3 is made up of 12 amino acids. V lost 3 bases to trimming and J lost 15 bases, with 15 bases between them. CDR3 loop: CASSQPQTGPFF. CDR3 sequence (DNA): TGTGCCAGCAGCCAGCCCCAAACGGGTCCGTTCTTC.

The rearrangement joins TRBV2 to TRBJ1-5; possible D gene TRBD1, 5 bases. The CDR3 is 16 residues long. The germline CDR1 and CDR2 sequences are SNHLY and FYNNEI. With 2 bases removed from V and 6 bases from J, the gap between germline ends came to 17 bases. The CDR3: CASSEWQGLGPQPQHF. The DNA of the CDR3 is TGTGCCAGCAGTGAATGGCAGGGACTAGGTCCTCAGCCCCAGCATTTT.